This TCR beta chain was observed in a study of T cell responses to AZD1222 COVID-19 vaccine. Study-wide results and caveats: Only a handful of AZD1222 recipients tested seropositive at baseline. The donors showed a predominance of white British ancestry and of females, with possible underestimation of clonal diversity.

The V and J ends lost 5 bases and 2 bases respectively, with 15 bases between them. The length of the CDR3 is 15 residues. Germline V lookup: CDR1 SGHNT, CDR2 YENEEA. A word on this clone: Its antigen is unidentified.

Profiling relied on immunoSEQ multiplex PCR, and the TCRdb table lists in-frame clones only, not all of them. The sample holds about 120,000 clones, roughly 87% seen once. The receptor's source is an adult in good health. This chain links TRBV11-3 with TRBJ1-2; possibly TRBD1 for D (5 bases). Sequenced material: peripheral blood, taken on day 0 of AZD1222 vaccination. For the CDR3, the DNA is TGTGCCAGCAGCCCTGCGGTGGGGACCAACTATGGCTACACCTTC. As protein: CASSPAVGTNYGYTF.